A single T cell receptor beta chain is shown here with its context. Antigen specificity is unknown. V shed 6 bases and J shed 0 bases, with 15 bases lying between them. The CDR3 totals 16 residues. Per the germline V gene, CDR1 is KGHSY and CDR2 is FQNENV. This specimen belongs to a study of cytomegalovirus exposure and HLA in healthy donors. Study-level results: For cytomegalovirus status, the classifier reportedly gave diagnoses with high specificity and sensitivity. A later analysis linked about 17,000 TCR beta sequences to HLA alleles at 0.05 false discovery rate.

The donors gave bone marrow, and they were healthy. Vbeta (60) and Jbeta (13) primers were used in the PCR. Sequenced by immunoSEQ multiplex PCR; TCRdb stores in-frame clones only, minus some. The sample comprises 200,000 to 250,000 clones, around four fifths of which are singletons, and 2.5% to 3% rests with the top ten. The receptor's source is a woman in her thirties or forties in good health and CMV-seronegative. The V call is TRBV16, the J call TRBJ2-4; D perhaps matches TRBD1 (5 bases). Material for sequencing was PBMCs. CDR3 DNA: TGTGCCAGCAGTCAAGGGCGACAGCTAGCCAAAAACATTCAGTACTTC. Translated, it gives CASSQGRQLAKNIQYF.